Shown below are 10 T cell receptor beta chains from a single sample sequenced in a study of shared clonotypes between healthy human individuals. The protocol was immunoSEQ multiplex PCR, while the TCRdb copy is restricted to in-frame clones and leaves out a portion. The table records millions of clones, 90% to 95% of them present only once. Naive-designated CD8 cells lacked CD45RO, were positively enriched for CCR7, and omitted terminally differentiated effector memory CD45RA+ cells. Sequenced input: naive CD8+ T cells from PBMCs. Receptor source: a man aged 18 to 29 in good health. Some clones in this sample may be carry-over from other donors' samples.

This chain's CDR3 is CASSSRGGLGTEAFF. In nucleotides, the CDR3 is TGTGCCAGCAGCTCCAGGGGAGGTTTGGGCACTGAAGCTTTCTTT. This sequence joins TRBV27 and TRBJ1-1, with TRBD1 as a possible D gene (6 bases). The CDR3 contains 15 residues. The V end was cut by 6 bases, the J end by 4 bases, with 18 bases between. The germline CDR1 and CDR2 sequences are MNHEY and SMNVEV (reference sequence).

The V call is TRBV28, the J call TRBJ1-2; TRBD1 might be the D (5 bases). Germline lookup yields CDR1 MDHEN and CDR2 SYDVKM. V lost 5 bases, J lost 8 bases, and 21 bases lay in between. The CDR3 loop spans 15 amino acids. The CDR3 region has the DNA TGTGCCAGCAGTAGACCGGTGGAGGGGCTCAACGGCTACACCTTC. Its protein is CASSRPVEGLNGYTF.

The CDR3 DNA reads as TGTGCCAGCAGCCAGACTAGCGGGAGTAACAATGAGCAGTTCTTC. It specifies CASSQTSGSNNEQFF. The chain is built from TRBV11-2 and TRBJ2-1; 12 bases are a match to TRBD2. Germline CDR1 is SGHAT and CDR2 is FQNNGV. CDR3 length: 15 residues. J was trimmed by 5 bases and V by 5 bases; bases with no gene match: 4.

The CDR3 loop is CASSQQTRYGYTF. Here the CDR3 DNA reads TGTGCCAGCAGTCAACAGACCCGCTATGGCTACACCTTC. The V call is TRBV14, the J call TRBJ1-2; no clear D. Trimming shortened V by 6 bases and J by 4 bases, and 12 bases separated the two germline ends. The CDR3 contains 13 residues. CDR1 and CDR2 from the germline V gene are SGHDN and FVKESK.

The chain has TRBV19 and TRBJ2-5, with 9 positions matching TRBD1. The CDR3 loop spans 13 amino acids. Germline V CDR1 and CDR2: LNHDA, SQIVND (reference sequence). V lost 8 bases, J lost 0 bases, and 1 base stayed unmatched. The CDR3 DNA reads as TGTGCCAGTGGGGACAGGGACCAAGAGACCCAGTACTTC. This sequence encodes CASGDRDQETQYF.

The CDR3 spells CASSQSSDSTYEQYF. In DNA form, the CDR3 reads TGTGCCAGCAGCCAATCCTCGGACAGCACCTACGAGCAGTACTTC. V usage is TRBV7-2 and J usage is TRBJ2-7; D perhaps matches TRBD1 (6 bases). The CDR3 has 15 residues. The V and J ends lost 5 bases and 2 bases respectively, with 16 bases between them. Germline CDR1 SGHTA, CDR2 FQGNSA.

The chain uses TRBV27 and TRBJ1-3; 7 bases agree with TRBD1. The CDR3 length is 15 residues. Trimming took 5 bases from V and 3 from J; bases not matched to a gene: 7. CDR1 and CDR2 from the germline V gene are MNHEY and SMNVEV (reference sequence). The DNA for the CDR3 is TGTGCCAGCAGTCGACAGGGCCTAAGTGGAAACACCATATATTTT. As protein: CASSRQGLSGNTIYF.

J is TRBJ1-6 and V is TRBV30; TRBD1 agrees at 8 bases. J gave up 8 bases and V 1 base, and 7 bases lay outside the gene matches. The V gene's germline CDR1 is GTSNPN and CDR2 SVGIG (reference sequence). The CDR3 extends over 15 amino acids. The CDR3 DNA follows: TGTGCCTGGAGTGACGGGACAGGCCCATATTCACCCCTCCACTTT. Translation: CAWSDGTGPYSPLHF.

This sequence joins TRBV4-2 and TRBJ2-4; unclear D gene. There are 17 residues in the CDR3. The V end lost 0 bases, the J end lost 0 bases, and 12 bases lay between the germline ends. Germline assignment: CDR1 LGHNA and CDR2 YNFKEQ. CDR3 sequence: CASSQEGNTLAKNIQYF. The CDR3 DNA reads TGTGCCAGCAGCCAAGAGGGGAATACACTAGCCAAAAACATTCAGTACTTC.

The CDR3 DNA reads as TGTGCCAGCAGTGACTCGCCTAGCGGGGGTGAGCAGTTCTTC. Amino acids: CASSDSPSGGEQFF. The genes are TRBV6-4 and TRBJ2-1; 10 bases map to TRBD2. The V segment lost 0 bases and the J segment 9 bases; nucleotides outside the gene matches: 2. Germline CDR1 and CDR2: MRHNA and SNTAGT. CDR3 length equals 14 residues.